This T cell receptor beta chain was found in a study of chemoradiotherapy in HPV16-positive cancers. This clone showed up just once. Clones were sequenced by immunoSEQ multiplex PCR, and TCRdb holds only the in-frame ones, with some missing. The repertoire holds over 10,000 clones, around 66% seen once, with about 20% in the top ten. Germline V gives CDR1 MGHRA, CDR2 YSYEKL. Trimming left V 0 bases short and J 12 bases short, with 17 bases between. CDR3 length: 15 amino acids. This clonotype was obtained from a human donor with HPV-associated anogenital cancer. Sample collection was performed from a patient who underwent chemoradiotherapy. The chain is built from TRBV4-1 and TRBJ1-4; no firm D call. In DNA form, the CDR3 reads TGCGCCAGCAGCCAAGAAATGGCGGTCGCGACGGAACTGTTTTTT. As protein: CASSQEMAVATELFF.